Presented here are 27 T cell receptor beta chains from one specimen sequenced in a study of T-cell memory formation after mild COVID-19 (TCRdb year 2021). The library was prepared using 5' RACE. The sample was run on an Illumina NovaSeq 6000. TCRdb's own reprocessing of the public reads used fastp at Q25 and MiXCR and kept productive beta chains. Rows merge per CDR3 protein into single entries with the most common DNA and genes. The sample includes about 210,000 distinct CDR3 sequences, with about 10% observed a single time. The top ten hold 3% of the sample. Sequenced material: PBMCs or a T cell subset sorted from them (not recorded which). The receptors derive from a young man who had mild COVID-19 (a few samples of this study predate the infection). The sample titles of this study are shuffled in the database, so cell type and time point are left out; the donor was told from shared clones.

This clonotype was recorded a few times. The chain is built from TRBV7-9 and TRBJ2-7; D possibly corresponds to TRBD2 (5 bases). Germline CDR1 SEHNR, CDR2 FQNEAQ (reference sequence). CDR3 size: 14 residues. V lost 1 base and J lost 4, with 11 bases in between. CDR3 in DNA: TGTGCCAGCAGCTTAGGCACGGGGATGTACGAGCAGTACTTC. Encoded protein: CASSLGTGMYEQYF. Using reference TRBV7-9 and TRBJ2-7 for the parts outside the CDR3, the full variable domain is DTGVSQNPRHKITKRGQNVTFRCDPISEHNRLYWYRQTLGQGPEFLTYFQNEAQLEKSRLLSDRFSAERPKGSFSTLEIQRTEQGDSAMYLCASSLGTGMYEQYFGPGTRLTVT.

This clonotype was recorded a few times. This chain joins TRBV12-3 or TRBV12-4 and TRBJ2-5; TRBD2 is a possible D gene (7 bases). With 6 bases removed from V and 1 base from J, the gap between germline ends came to 15 bases. CDR3 length equals 15 residues. The CDR3: CASSSEGGGQETQYF. The CDR3 coding sequence is TGTGCCAGCAGCTCCGAGGGGGGGGGCCAAGAGACCCAGTACTTC.

This clonotype was counted only a few times. The V and J genes are TRBV19 and TRBJ1-2; D not resolved. V lost 0 bases to trimming and J lost 7 bases, with 15 bases between them. The germline V gene has CDR1 LNHDA and CDR2 SQIVND (reference sequence). This CDR3 has 15 amino acids. CDR3 DNA sequence: TGTGCCAGTAGTATAGATCTATCCGGATCGGGTGGCTACACCTTC. Its protein product is CASSIDLSGSGGYTF.

This clonotype was counted between two and nine times. The chain joins TRBV24-1 to TRBJ1-1, with 8 bases aligning to TRBD1. V dropped 5 bases and J dropped 6; count of bases not matched to a gene: 7. This CDR3 region has 14 residues. Germline assignment: CDR1 KGHDR and CDR2 SFDVKD. CDR3 protein: CATSVSDRGPEAFF. The CDR3 DNA sequence: TGTGCCACCAGTGTCTCTGACAGGGGTCCTGAAGCTTTCTTT.

This clonotype has a handful of counts. V usage is TRBV19 and J usage is TRBJ2-5; D is possibly TRBD1 (6 bases). From germline, CDR1 is LNHDA and CDR2 SQIVND (reference sequence). This CDR3 has 15 residues. V was pared by 4 bases and J by 1 base, with 13 bases between. DNA of the CDR3: TGTGCCAGTAGTAGGTACAGGGATCCCCAAGAGACCCAGTACTTC. Residues: CASSRYRDPQETQYF.

The chain couples TRBV6-2 or TRBV6-3 to TRBJ1-2; the D is unclear. The V gene's germline CDR1 is MNHEY and CDR2 SVGEGT. The CDR3 is made up of 10 amino acids. V lost 8 bases and J lost 3, with 4 bases in between. The CDR3 reads CASSDYGYTF. Here the CDR3 DNA reads TGTGCCAGCTCAGACTATGGCTACACCTTC.

This clonotype has at least ten counts. The genes are TRBV7-9 and TRBJ2-5; D remains ambiguous. CDR3 length equals 15 residues. The V gene lost 0 bases and the J gene lost 0 bases, with 8 bases spanning the gap. Germline CDR1 is SEHNR and CDR2 is FQNEAQ (reference sequence). The CDR3 protein is CASSLARVNQETQYF. The CDR3 DNA reads TGTGCCAGCAGCTTAGCCAGAGTGAACCAAGAGACCCAGTACTTC.

This clonotype was observed a handful of times. This chain links TRBV27 with TRBJ1-5; D remains unclear. Looked up from germline, CDR1 is MNHEY and CDR2 is SMNVEV (reference sequence). V was pared by 3 bases and J by 7 bases, with 10 bases between. The CDR3 contains 13 residues. CDR3 amino acids: CASSLFVGQPQHF. CDR3 bases: TGTGCCAGCAGTTTGTTCGTAGGACAGCCCCAGCATTTT.

V usage is TRBV6-5 and J usage is TRBJ2-2, with TRBD1 identical over 7 bases. The germline gives CDR1 MNHEY, CDR2 SVGAGI. The junction had 3 bases not matched to a gene; V was cut back by 2 bases and J by 6 bases. The CDR3 runs 14 residues. The CDR3, as DNA: TGTGCCAGCAGTTACGCAGACAGGGCCGGGGAGCTGTTTTTT. It yields the protein CASSYADRAGELFF.

With respect to this clonotype: Being one base from a much bigger clone, this may be a read error. The J gene is TRBJ2-3, the V gene TRBV5-5; TRBD2 is a possible D gene (7 bases). This CDR3 contains 16 residues. Germline V gene sequence: CDR1 SGHKS, CDR2 YYEKEE (reference sequence). V shed 4 bases and J shed 0 bases, with 15 bases lying between them. DNA for the CDR3: TGTGCCAGCAGCCCGGGGGGCAGAACTAGCACAGATACGCAGTATTTT. Protein: CASSPGGRTSTDTQYF.

The rearrangement links TRBV7-8 to TRBJ1-2; the match to TRBD1 covers 8 bases. With V trimmed by 6 bases and J by 7 bases, 16 bases remained unmatched. This CDR3 contains 16 residues. The germline CDR1 and CDR2 sequences are SGHVS and FQNEAQ. CDR3 sequence reads: CASSFGQGFILSGYTF. The CDR3 DNA follows: TGTGCCAGCAGTTTCGGACAGGGCTTCATTTTGTCTGGCTACACCTTC.

This clonotype was counted a few times. CDR3 region: CASSWMDGQPQHF. For the CDR3, the DNA is TGTGCCAGCAGCTGGATGGACGGCCAGCCCCAGCATTTT. The chain has TRBV7-3 and TRBJ1-5; D is undetermined. V was cut by 4 bases and J by 7 bases, with 11 bases left in between. CDR3 length: 13 residues. Germline lookup yields CDR1 SGHTA and CDR2 FQGTGA.

This clonotype was recorded many times. The chain recombines TRBV18 with TRBJ1-1, with D possibly being TRBD1 (6 bases). Germline V gene data show CDR1 as KGHSH and CDR2 as LQKENI. The CDR3 spans 14 residues. Deletions cut 5 bases from V and 5 bases from J, with 15 bases between. The CDR3 sequence is CASSGAQGRTEAFF. CDR3 in DNA: TGTGCCAGCTCAGGGGCACAGGGAAGGACTGAAGCTTTCTTT.

Only a few counts were recorded for this clonotype. V usage is TRBV6-5 and J usage is TRBJ2-3; D gene unclear. The CDR3 contains 15 residues. The germline V gene encodes CDR1 MNHEY and CDR2 SVGAGI. Trimming left V 4 bases short and J 2 bases short, with 13 bases between. The CDR3 here is CASSWQDGATDTQYF. CDR3 DNA: TGTGCCAGCAGTTGGCAAGACGGAGCCACAGATACGCAGTATTTT.

The chain uses TRBV4-2 and TRBJ1-2, with 8 bases identical to TRBD1. CDR3 length: 16 amino acids. The V gene's germline CDR1 is LGHNA and CDR2 YNFKEQ. The V segment lost 1 base and the J segment 4 bases; nucleotides outside the gene matches: 8. CDR3 bases: TGTGCCAGCAGCCAAGTCGCAGGGGGCGCCTCCTATGGCTACACCTTC. Its protein is CASSQVAGGASYGYTF.

The V call is TRBV11-3, the J call TRBJ2-1; D possibly corresponds to TRBD1 (5 bases). Germline CDR1 is SGHNT and CDR2 is YENEEA. V lost 1 base, J lost 4 bases, and 20 bases lay in between. CDR3 length equals 18 residues. CDR3 nucleotides: TGTGCCAGCAGCTTAGTAGGAAGGTTCCCCTACAGGTACAATGAGCAGTTCTTC. Translated, it gives CASSLVGRFPYRYNEQFF.

This clonotype appeared many times. V gene TRBV3-1 combines with J gene TRBJ1-2; 7 nucleotides agree with TRBD1. CDR1 is LGHDT and CDR2 is YNNKEL in the germline V gene (reference sequence). The CDR3 has 15 residues. V dropped 4 bases and J dropped 2; count of bases not matched to a gene: 7. CDR3 bases: TGTGCCAGCAGCCCAGCAGGGGGAGGCAACTATGGCTACACCTTC. It specifies CASSPAGGGNYGYTF.

This rearrangement joins TRBV5-1 to TRBJ2-5; 8 bases agree with TRBD1. The CDR3 covers 14 residues. CDR1 is SGHRS, CDR2 YFSETQ, per germline. V lost 3 bases to trimming and J lost 3 bases; unmatched junction nucleotides: 4. CDR3 in DNA: TGCGCCAGCAGCTACGGGACAGGAGAAGAGACCCAGTACTTC. Residues: CASSYGTGEETQYF.

This rearrangement joins TRBV7-2 to TRBJ1-6; D call uncertain. Trimming removed 2 bases at V and 7 bases at J, with 6 bases between. The CDR3 has 13 amino acids. Germline assignment: CDR1 SGHTA and CDR2 FQGNSA. CDR3: CASSLMPNSPLHF. The CDR3 DNA sequence: TGTGCCAGCAGCTTAATGCCCAATTCACCCCTCCACTTT.

This clonotype was detected many times. The chain joins TRBV18 to TRBJ2-3; D is ambiguous. The CDR3 loop spans 12 amino acids. Trimming shortened V by 3 bases and J by 5 bases, and 6 bases separated the two germline ends. Per the germline V gene, CDR1 is KGHSH and CDR2 is LQKENI. CDR3 DNA: TGTGCCAGCTCACCGGCAGGAGATACGCAGTATTTT. Protein product: CASSPAGDTQYF.

V gene TRBV18 combines with J gene TRBJ1-1; D ambiguous. CDR3 length: 15 residues. Trimming left V 6 bases short and J 2 bases short, with 16 bases between. Per germline, CDR1 KGHSH and CDR2 LQKENI. The CDR3 bases are TGTGCCAGCTCCCCTGACATGTCCAGTAACACTGAAGCTTTCTTT. Translated: CASSPDMSSNTEAFF.

This clonotype was recorded a few times. The chain is built from TRBV5-5 and TRBJ1-1; D is ambiguous. This CDR3 has 13 residues. V dropped 3 bases and J dropped 5 bases, with 11 bases sitting between them. Germline lookup yields CDR1 SGHKS and CDR2 YYEKEE (reference sequence). DNA for the CDR3: TGTGCCAGCAGCTCGTGGGTACGTACTGAAGCTTTCTTT. Translation: CASSSWVRTEAFF. Filled out from reference TRBV5-5 and TRBJ1-1, the complete variable domain reads DAGVTQSPTHLIKTRGQQVTLRCSPISGHKSVSWYQQVLGQGPQFIFQYYEKEERGRGNFPDRFSARQFPNYSSELNVNALLLGDSALYLCASSSWVRTEAFFGQGTRLTVV.

There are many counts of this clonotype. The chain combines TRBV5-1 with TRBJ2-1; TRBD1 or TRBD2 may be the D gene (7 bases each). The V gene lost 1 base and the J gene lost 7 bases, with 12 bases spanning the gap. The CDR3 is 14 residues long. Germline CDR1 is SGHRS and CDR2 is YFSETQ. The CDR3 region is CASSLRQGGNEQFF. DNA for the CDR3: TGCGCCAGCAGCTTGAGACAGGGAGGGAATGAGCAGTTCTTC.

This chain connects TRBV5-1 to TRBJ2-3; weak D call: TRBD2 (6 bases). This CDR3 spans 15 amino acids. Trimming took off 5 bases at V and 6 bases at J, with 19 bases between the two ends. Germline V CDR1 and CDR2: SGHRS, YFSETQ. The CDR3 region has the DNA TGCGCCAGCAGTCCCTCGGTAGCGGCGGCGGATACGCAGTATTTT. It is translated as CASSPSVAAADTQYF.

This clonotype was counted only a few times. The gene calls are TRBV12-3 or TRBV12-4 and TRBJ2-7; the D gene is possibly TRBD1 (7 bases). The CDR3 spans 12 residues. Deletions cut 3 bases from V and 6 bases from J, with 9 bases between. The CDR3 here is CASSFRGVEQYV. The CDR3 nucleotides read TGTGCCAGCAGTTTCAGGGGGGTCGAGCAGTACGTC.

There are a few counts of this clonotype. In DNA, the CDR3 is TGTGCCAGCAGTTTTGAAGTTTGGGAGCAGTACTTC. This sequence encodes CASSFEVWEQYF. V and J are TRBV12-3 or TRBV12-4 and TRBJ2-7; D is uncertain. This CDR3 has 12 residues. Trimming shortened V by 3 bases and J by 7 bases, and 10 bases separated the two germline ends.

The chain carries TRBV7-2 and TRBJ1-1; no clear D gene. Looked up from germline, CDR1 is SGHTA and CDR2 is FQGNSA. This CDR3 has 13 residues. Trimming cost V 1 base and J 11 bases, with 14 bases left between them. This CDR3 is CASSLDPVWSAFF. The CDR3 bases are TGTGCCAGCAGCTTAGACCCAGTTTGGAGCGCTTTCTTT. Filled out from reference TRBV7-2 and TRBJ1-1, the complete variable domain reads GAGVSQSPSNKVTEKGKDVELRCDPISGHTALYWYRQSLGQGLEFLIYFQGNSAPDKSGLPSDRFSAERTGGSVSTLTIQRTQQEDSAVYLCASSLDPVWSAFFGQGTRLTVV.